The source of this TCR beta chain is a study of blood T cell repertoires in COVID-19 (TCRdb year 2020). A note on the overall study: Samples from collaborators originated in the United States, Italy and Spain and spanned both the acute and convalescent phases of COVID-19. The repertoires were released in a freely available public database meant as a resource for research on the immune response to SARS-CoV-2. The samples were drawn from two sources: the first 160 participants of the ongoing ImmuneRACE study, and 950 to 1,500 subjects contributed by 6 global collaborators. The prospective study material was composed of cDNA or gDNA derived from T cells, B-cell-depleted T cells, or PBMCs. Deeply sampled blood TCRbeta repertoires from subjects exposed to, actively infected with, or recovered from COVID-19 were included in the dataset. Nearly every sample came with metadata listing a de-identified subject ID, COVID-19 status, age in years and sex. HLA class I and class II types, where available, came from metadata supplied by the sample provider rather than from assay-based typing.

TCRbeta CDR3 regions were amplified from genomic DNA using the immunoSEQ Assay, a bias-controlled multiplex PCR. As for the original processing: Within the assay, amplification of reference gene primers was used to estimate how many nucleated cells each sample contained. Sequence reads were collapsed and filtered to measure the absolute abundance of every unique TCRbeta CDR3 rearrangement. For each sample, productive Simpson clonality was calculated as the square root of Simpson's diversity index over productive rearrangements. The table was pulled from immuneACCESS by TCRdb, which kept in-frame rearrangements only. Such tables lose some clones; where checked, under half of the loss comes from unresolved V genes, and the rest has no known cause. V and J calls and clone size come straight from that table; D and trimming were deduced from the DNA. The sample table contains about 70,000 clones; only one count was recorded for 80% to 90% of them. The ten most abundant clones make up about a tenth of the sample.

As to this clone: It lacks a known antigen. No qualities accompany the bases; no much larger clone lies one base away.

The collaborating institutions used their own protocols to collect whole blood in K2EDTA tubes. For TCRbeta analysis, collaborators shipped samples in one of three forms: frozen whole blood, isolated PBMCs, or DNA extracted from either of those sample types. Beyond this particular receptor, the publication reports: The quantity of clinical and demographic metadata differed by source and by participant and was supplied without curation.

This TCR was sampled from a young woman with acute or convalescent COVID-19. Sequencing was performed on peripheral blood.

The CDR3 protein: CASSQGGVVTNTEAFF. Read as DNA, the sequence is TGTGCCAGCAGCCAAGGGGGGGTGGTGACGAACACTGAAGCTTTCTTT. The chain is encoded by TRBV4-2 joined to TRBJ1-1; the D region possibly corresponds to TRBD1 (5 bases align). V gives up 1 base and J gives up 1 base, and the segment between their germline ends measures 13 bases. CDR1 is given as LGHNA and CDR2 as YNFKEQ, both from the germline V gene. The CDR3 has 16 amino acids, counting the end cysteine and phenylalanine. CDR3 DNA is the only sequence kept; it has 48 bases, read in frame from the first base.